The TCR beta chain under discussion was sequenced for a study of molecular identifiers for immune sequencing clone quantification. Turning to the study itself: In the replicates, RNA derived from about 19,000 or 110,000 naive CD8 cells was divided into five parts, and four were sequenced.

A few counts support this clonotype. Per the germline V gene, CDR1 is SEHNR and CDR2 is FQNEAQ (reference sequence). V lost 2 bases and J lost 0; bases outside the gene matches: 18. This CDR3 has 22 residues. TCRdb called the PCR reads again in MiXCR, with one record for every CDR3 protein. The sample contains over 550,000 distinct CDR3 sequences, less than 30% of which appear only once. The TCR was taken from a human donor in good health. Some libraries in this study had Jurkat cell RNA spiked in. Sequences were obtained from naive CD8+ T cells from blood, with Jurkat cell RNA spiked in. Subset reported: FACS-sorted CD8+CD4-CCR7+CD45RA+ naive T cells. The chain couples TRBV7-9 to TRBJ2-3; 12 nucleotides align to TRBD2. The chain's CDR3 is CASSLPPLALAGGTTSTDTQYF. In DNA, the CDR3 is TGTGCCAGCAGCTTACCGCCCCTAGCCCTAGCGGGAGGGACAACTAGCACAGATACGCAGTATTTT.